A selection of T cell receptor beta chains follows, all from one sample in a study of control samples from healthy donors and cancer patients. Only in-frame clones appear in the TCRdb table, and some are missing; sequencing was by immunoSEQ multiplex PCR. The sample lists about 180,000 clones, approximately 91% occurring once. Sequencing was performed on blood. All receptors come from a woman in her forties in good health. Both conserved end residues are part of each CDR3. D genes are given only for firm matches. Clone size, where shown, is once, few, many, or a class for clones that have expanded.

TRBV6-5	TRBJ2-2	.	.	TGTGCCACCGAGGGAAACACCGGGGAGCTGTTTTTT	CATEGNTGELFF
TRBV6-4	TRBJ1-5	.	.	TGTGCCAGCAGTGAGGAGACTGATCAGCCCCAGCATTTT	CASSEETDQPQHF
TRBV5-1	TRBJ1-1	.	.	TGCGCCAGCGGCCCGGGAGAGAACACTGAAGCTTTCTTT	CASGPGENTEAFF
TRBV4-1	TRBJ1-5	once	TRBD1	TGCGCCAGCAGCCCGGGACAGGGATACGGGCAGCCCCAGCATTTT	CASSPGQGYGQPQHF
TRBV4-1	TRBJ1-1	.	.	TGCGCCAGCAGCCAGGTAGGAGGGGGGAGCACTGAAGCTTTCTTT	CASSQVGGGSTEAFF
TRBV20-1	TRBJ2-3	.	.	TGCAGTGCCCCGGAGGATACGCAGTATTTT	CSAPEDTQYF
TRBV7-3	TRBJ2-3	.	.	TGTGCCAGCAGCTTAGTCGCAGATACGCAGTATTTT	CASSLVADTQYF
TRBV7-2	TRBJ1-4	.	TRBD1	TGTGCCAGCAGCTTAGACCCGAAGGGGGCCCTTAATGAAAAACTGTTTTTT	CASSLDPKGALNEKLFF
TRBV6-5	TRBJ2-7	few	.	TGTGCCAGCAGACGACAGGAGGGATCCTACGAGCAGTACTTC	CASRRQEGSYEQYF
TRBV5-6	TRBJ1-6	.	.	TGTGCCAGCAGTTACAGGGACGTTTCACCCCTCCACTTT	CASSYRDVSPLHF
TRBV11-3	TRBJ2-1	.	TRBD2	TGTGCCAGCAGCTTAGTGCGGGGGGGTGAGCAGTTCTTC	CASSLVRGGEQFF
TRBV14	TRBJ2-7	.	.	TGTGCCAGCAGTCGGACAGCCTACGAGCAGTACTTC	CASSRTAYEQYF
TRBV5-1	TRBJ1-2	.	.	TGCGCCAGCAGCCTTGGGACGGACGATTCCTATGGCTACACCTTC	CASSLGTDDSYGYTF
TRBV3-1/TRBV3-2	TRBJ1-2	.	.	TGTGCCAGCAGCCAAGAAGGGACAATTGACTACACCTTC	CASSQEGTIDYTF
TRBV13	TRBJ2-3	.	.	TGTGCCAGCAGCCCAGAGGGGGGCTCGCAGTATTTT	CASSPEGGSQYF
TRBV6-5	TRBJ1-6	few	TRBD1	TGTGCCAGCAGTCGAGAGGGGGCGTATAATTCACCCCTCCACTTT	CASSREGAYNSPLHF
TRBV7-9	TRBJ1-4	.	.	TGTGCCAGCGCTCTGGTCGGGGCGAATGAAAAACTGTTTTTT	CASALVGANEKLFF
TRBV11-2	TRBJ2-7	.	.	TGTGCCAGCAGCTTTTGGGACATTCGTTCTCCCCGTTACGAGCAGTACTTC	CASSFWDIRSPRYEQYF
TRBV7-9	TRBJ2-3	.	TRBD2	TGTGCCAGCAGCGCAGTGTCGGCGGGGGCAGATACGCAGTATTTT	CASSAVSAGADTQYF
TRBV6-2/TRBV6-3	TRBJ1-2	.	.	TGTGCCAGCAGCGACCTGGGGTCAGGCCAAAACTATGGCTACACCTTC	CASSDLGSGQNYGYTF
TRBV27	TRBJ1-2	.	.	TGTGCCAGCAGTAATACTTTAGACTACTATGTCGGCTACACCTTC	CASSNTLDYYVGYTF
TRBV27	TRBJ1-2	.	.	TGTGCCAGCAGTCGCGACACGGGCTATGGCTACACCTTC	CASSRDTGYGYTF
TRBV4-2	TRBJ2-3	.	.	TGTGCCAGCAGCCAAGAGGAGAGGACAGATACGCAGTATTTT	CASSQEERTDTQYF
TRBV7-6	TRBJ2-5	.	.	TGTGCCAGCAGCTTACCGTACGGGTCGGCTAGTTCACGGACCCAGTACTTC	CASSLPYGSASSRTQYF
TRBV10-2	TRBJ2-3	once	TRBD1	TGCGCCAGCAGTGAGTCGGACAGGGTCACAGATACGCAGTATTTT	CASSESDRVTDTQYF
TRBV6-2/TRBV6-3	TRBJ1-5	.	.	TGTGCCAGCAGTTCTCCGGTCTGGAATGGGCCCCAGCATTTT	CASSSPVWNGPQHF